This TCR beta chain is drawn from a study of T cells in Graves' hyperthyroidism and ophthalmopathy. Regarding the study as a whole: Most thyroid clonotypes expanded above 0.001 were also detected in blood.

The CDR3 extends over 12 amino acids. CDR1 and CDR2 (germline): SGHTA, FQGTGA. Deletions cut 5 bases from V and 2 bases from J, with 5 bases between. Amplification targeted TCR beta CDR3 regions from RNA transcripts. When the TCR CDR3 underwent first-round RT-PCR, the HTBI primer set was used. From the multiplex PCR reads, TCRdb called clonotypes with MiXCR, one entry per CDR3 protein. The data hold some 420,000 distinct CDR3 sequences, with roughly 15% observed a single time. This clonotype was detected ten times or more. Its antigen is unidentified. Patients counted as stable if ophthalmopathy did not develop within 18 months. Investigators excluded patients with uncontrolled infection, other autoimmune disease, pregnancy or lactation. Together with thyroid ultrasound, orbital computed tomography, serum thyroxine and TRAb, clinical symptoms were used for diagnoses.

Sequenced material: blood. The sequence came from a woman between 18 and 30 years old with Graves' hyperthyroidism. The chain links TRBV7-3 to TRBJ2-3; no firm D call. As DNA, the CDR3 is TGTGCCAGCAGCAAGCCCACAGATACGCAGTATTTT. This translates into CASSKPTDTQYF.